This T cell receptor beta chain was profiled in a study of blood T cell repertoires in COVID-19. Overall study: The United States, Italy and Spain were the sources of the acute and convalescent COVID-19 samples.

As originally analysed: Nucleated cell number was recorded as an estimate derived from reference gene primer amplification. Only in-frame clones appear in the TCRdb table, and some are missing; sequencing was by immunoSEQ multiplex PCR. V and J calls and clone size come straight from that table; D and trimming were deduced from the DNA. This repertoire shows about 250,000 clones, approximately 90% found once; its top ten account for about 1%. Germline V lookup: CDR1 LNHDA, CDR2 SQIVND (reference sequence). The CDR3 spans 19 residues. Trimming pared 3 bases from V and 6 bases from J, leaving 28 bases between.

The chain joins TRBV19 to TRBJ2-3; weak D call: TRBD2 (6 bases). The clonotype was recovered from a woman in her thirties or forties who had recovered from COVID-19. The sequenced sample consisted of peripheral blood. This CDR3 is CASSMRGPPSVGLLDTQYF. CDR3 nucleotides: TGTGCCAGTAGTATGAGGGGACCCCCTAGCGTCGGTCTTCTGGATACGCAGTATTTT. Full variable domain (rest looked up from reference TRBV19 and TRBJ2-3): DGGITQSPKYLFRKEGQNVTLSCEQNLNHDAMYWYRQDPGQGLRLIYYSQIVNDFQKGDIAEGYSVSREKKESFPLTVTSAQKNPTAFYLCASSMRGPPSVGLLDTQYFGPGTRLTVL.